One and the same sample provided the 2 T cell receptor beta chains below, sequenced in a study of shared clonotypes between healthy human individuals. Clones were sequenced by immunoSEQ multiplex PCR, and TCRdb holds only the in-frame ones, with some missing. Counted here are 170,000 or so clones, about 68% occurring once; the ten biggest clones make up less than 11%. Specimen: memory CD4+ T cells sorted from blood. Subset in this sample: CD45RA-negative fraction. The origin of the receptors is a man aged 25-45 years in good health.

This clone was seen at least ten times. The chain couples TRBV28 to TRBJ1-1; D unresolved. CDR3 length: 14 amino acids. The germline CDR1 and CDR2 sequences are MDHEN and SYDVKM. V lost 8 bases, J lost 2 bases, and 15 bases lay in between. CDR3 in amino acids: CASSSAGSNTEAFF. CDR3 DNA sequence: TGTGCCAGCTCCTCGGCTGGGTCAAACACTGAAGCTTTCTTT.

The V call is TRBV18, the J call TRBJ1-1; 8 positions agree with TRBD1. This CDR3 has 13 amino acids. Germline CDR1 and CDR2: KGHSH and LQKENI. J was trimmed by 10 bases and V by 2 bases; bases with no gene match: 6. CDR3: CASSPETGGRAFF. The CDR3 DNA reads as TGTGCCAGCTCACCAGAAACAGGGGGGAGAGCTTTCTTT.